These 18 T cell receptor beta chains were sequenced from one sample in a study of low-dose radiotherapy and immunotherapy resistance in tumors. Primers used for first-strand cDNA, a TRAV- and TRBV-specific set, covered both alpha and beta chains. With a V-primer adapter and a constant-region primer, TCRs were amplified for 20 to 25 PCR cycles. MiXCR, run by TCRdb on the reads, gives a single entry per CDR3 protein. Of about 58,000 distinct CDR3 sequences in the sample, 20% to 25% were seen once. The time point was: after trial treatment. Noted treatment: LDRT plus nivolumab, ipilimumab, low-dose cyclophosphamide and aspirin (RACIN trial). Source: PBMCs, taken after low-dose radiotherapy plus immunotherapy. The receptors shown here come from a male donor with prostate cancer.

Concerning this clonotype itself: A far bigger clonotype differs at one base, so this is likely a read error. The V call is TRBV5-6, the J call TRBJ2-1, with a possible D match to TRBD1 (6 bases). In germline, CDR1 is SGHDT, CDR2 YYEEEE. V was trimmed by 4 bases and J by 10 bases, leaving 27 bases between them. CDR3 length equals 17 residues. In nucleotides, the CDR3 is TGTGCCAGCAGCGTGGGATCTTCTACGCACAGGGTCGGCGAGCAGTTCTTC. It is translated as CASSVGSSTHRVGEQFF.

This clonotype has at least ten counts. The CDR3 reads CASRAIWGRNYEQYF. As DNA, the CDR3 is TGTGCCAGCAGAGCAATTTGGGGTCGAAACTACGAGCAGTACTTC. V gene TRBV28 combines with J gene TRBJ2-7, with D hard to call. Germline loops: CDR1 MDHEN, CDR2 SYDVKM. The CDR3 is 15 amino acids. Trimming removed 6 bases from V and 3 bases from J, with 18 bases in between.

This clonotype was recorded at least ten times. The chain links TRBV20-1 to TRBJ2-7, with D hard to call. The V end was cut by 3 bases, the J end by 5 bases, with 26 bases between. This CDR3 region has 17 residues. Germline V gene sequence: CDR1 DFQATT, CDR2 SNEGSKA (reference sequence). The CDR3 DNA reads TGCAGTGCTAGGCAAGGGCGTGGACCGTGGAGTGGGGACGAGCAGTACTTC. Encoded protein: CSARQGRGPWSGDEQYF.

This clonotype was recorded at least ten times. V gene TRBV12-3 or TRBV12-4 combines with J gene TRBJ2-1; 11 bases fit TRBD2. With 4 bases clipped from V and 6 bases from J, the junction kept 11 bases outside the gene matches. This CDR3 has 17 residues. The CDR3 DNA is TGTGCCAGCAGTTCCGGACTAGCGGGCGTCCTATCCAATGAGCAGTTCTTC. This gives the protein CASSSGLAGVLSNEQFF.

This clonotype has ten or more counts. The rearrangement links TRBV5-1 to TRBJ2-1, with 10 bases matching TRBD2. The CDR3 has 15 residues. The germline CDR1 and CDR2 sequences are SGHRS and YFSETQ. With V trimmed by 9 bases and J by 2 bases, 8 bases remained unmatched. CDR3 sequence: CATTKAGGPYNEQFF. CDR3 coding DNA: TGCGCCACCACTAAAGCGGGAGGGCCCTACAATGAGCAGTTCTTC.

There are many counts of this clonotype. J is TRBJ2-5 and V is TRBV7-3; TRBD2 agrees at 15 bases. V trimming: 6 bases; J trimming: 2 bases; junction bases outside the gene matches: 4. Germline V gene data show CDR1 as SGHTA and CDR2 as FQGTGA. The CDR3 is made up of 16 amino acids. The CDR3 loop reads CASSSGLAGGQETQYF. CDR3 nucleotide sequence: TGTGCCAGCAGTTCAGGACTAGCGGGGGGGCAAGAGACCCAGTACTTC.

This clonotype came up a few times. The chain is built from TRBV20-1 and TRBJ1-6; D is ambiguous. Trimming took 0 bases from V and 0 from J, leaving 12 bases between them. CDR1 is DFQATT, CDR2 SNEGSKA, per germline (reference sequence). This CDR3 spans 17 amino acids. The CDR3 loop reads CSARELKTNSYNSPLHF. DNA for the CDR3: TGCAGTGCTAGAGAGCTGAAGACTAACTCCTATAATTCACCCCTCCACTTT.

This clonotype was detected ten times or more. This CDR3 reads CASSVAWGLDEQFF. Here the CDR3 DNA reads TGTGCCAGCAGCGTAGCTTGGGGGCTGGATGAGCAGTTCTTC. V usage is TRBV9 and J usage is TRBJ2-1; maybe TRBD1 (6 bases). The CDR3 is made up of 14 amino acids. V lost 0 bases and J lost 8, with 12 bases in between. Germline lookup yields CDR1 SGDLS and CDR2 YYNGEE.

In its sample, this clonotype was seen a few times. The CDR3 sequence is CASSLSGTVQETQYF. The DNA for the CDR3 is TGTGCCAGCAGCTTATCCGGGACAGTCCAAGAGACCCAGTACTTC. The chain recombines TRBV7-2 with TRBJ2-5; 7 bases fit TRBD1. Germline trimming cut 2 bases from V and 1 base from J; bases unmatched to any gene: 4. The CDR3 spans 15 residues. Germline V gives CDR1 SGHTA, CDR2 FQGNSA.

This clonotype was detected ten times or more. The V and J genes are TRBV20-1 and TRBJ2-3, with TRBD2 identical over 12 bases. This CDR3 has 14 amino acids. The V segment lost 4 bases and the J segment 3 bases; nucleotides outside the gene matches: 2. Germline-derived CDR1 and CDR2 are DFQATT and SNEGSKA (reference sequence). The chain's CDR3 is CSAKGLAGTDTQYF. The CDR3 DNA reads as TGCAGTGCTAAAGGACTAGCGGGGACAGATACGCAGTATTTT.

In this sample, this clonotype turned up many times. The chain links TRBV11-2 to TRBJ2-7, with D maybe TRBD2 (7 bases). V was shortened by 3 bases and J by 5 bases, with 11 bases between the two germline ends. The germline V gene has CDR1 SGHAT and CDR2 FQNNGV. This CDR3 contains 13 residues. CDR3 sequence: CASSLGGPNEQYF. DNA for the CDR3: TGTGCCAGCAGCTTGGGGGGGCCAAACGAGCAGTACTTC.

The rearrangement links TRBV11-3 to TRBJ2-5; no reliable D call. The CDR3 is 15 residues long. From germline, CDR1 is SGHNT and CDR2 YENEEA. V was shortened by 4 bases and J by 2 bases, with 14 bases between the two germline ends. CDR3 in DNA: TGTGCCAGCAGCTCTTCCAGGTCCCAACAAGAGACCCAGTACTTC. Its protein product is CASSSSRSQQETQYF.

This clonotype has at least ten counts. The rearrangement links TRBV7-6 to TRBJ2-1; 10 bases are shared with TRBD1. CDR1 and CDR2 (germline): SGHVS, FNYEAQ. Losses at the gene ends were 8 bases for V and 4 bases for J; bases not matched to a gene: 11. The CDR3 extends over 16 amino acids. The CDR3 DNA is TGTGCCAGCCAAGGAGTCCGGGACAGGGGATACAATGAGCAGTTCTTC. It specifies CASQGVRDRGYNEQFF.

In this sample, this clonotype is large. V is TRBV29-1 and J is TRBJ1-2; 9 nucleotides align to TRBD1. Germline CDR1 SQVTM, CDR2 ANQGSEA. CDR3 length: 13 amino acids. The J segment lost 8 bases and the V segment lost 5 bases, leaving 9 bases of the junction unmatched. The CDR3 DNA reads TGCAGCGTTACCACAGGGGGCGCCCTGGGCTACACCTTC. It translates to CSVTTGGALGYTF.

This clonotype showed up many times. This chain joins TRBV11-1 and TRBJ2-1; TRBD2 agrees at 11 bases. J lost 5 bases, V lost 3 bases, and 6 bases had no gene match. Per germline, CDR1 SGHAT and CDR2 FQDESV (reference sequence). The CDR3 is made up of 16 amino acids. This CDR3 is CASSLHSGRVNNEQFF. The CDR3 DNA sequence: TGTGCCAGCAGCTTGCATAGCGGGAGGGTGAACAATGAGCAGTTCTTC. The full variable domain, completed using reference TRBV11-1 and TRBJ2-1, is EAEVAQSPRYKITEKSQAVAFWCDPISGHATLYWYRQILGQGPELLVQFQDESVVDDSQLPKDRFSAERLKGVDSTLKIQPAELGDSAMYLCASSLHSGRVNNEQFFGPGTRLTVL.

About this clonotype: The limits of the CDR3 on the DNA are not certain, so only TCRdb's listed CDR3 is given. The V and J genes are TRBV28 and TRBJ2-5; the DNA was not compared with TRBD1, the D call given in the table. The CDR3 length equals 24 residues, ends included. Germline assignment: CDR1 MDHEN and CDR2 SYDVKM. CDR3 sequence: CASSFYICSGTGTGLSGPQETQYF.

Many counts were recorded for this clonotype. The chain combines TRBV11-2 with TRBJ2-1; the match to TRBD2 covers 9 bases. J was trimmed by 5 bases and V by 2 bases; bases with no gene match: 4. The CDR3 is 15 amino acids. The germline CDR1 and CDR2 sequences are SGHAT and FQNNGV. CDR3 protein: CASSLYGTSNNEQFF. The CDR3 DNA is TGTGCCAGCAGCTTATATGGGACTAGCAACAATGAGCAGTTCTTC.

This clonotype was recorded many times. The chain is built from TRBV6-2 or TRBV6-3 and TRBJ2-5, with TRBD2 as a possible D gene (5 bases). The germline CDR1 and CDR2 sequences are MNHEY and SVGEGT. V lost 0 bases and J 4 bases, leaving 9 bases between the germline ends. The CDR3 sequence is 14 residues long. This CDR3 reads CASSYSRGLETQYF. The CDR3, as DNA: TGTGCCAGCAGTTACTCAAGAGGGTTAGAGACCCAGTACTTC.